A selection of T cell receptor beta chains follows, all from one sample in a study of blood T cell repertoires in COVID-19. Clones were sequenced by immunoSEQ multiplex PCR, and TCRdb holds only the in-frame ones, with some missing. The data contain 150,000 or so clones, 80% to 90% of them singletons. Material: peripheral blood. These receptors all stem from a man aged 18 to 29 with COVID-19, enrolled during active disease. Each CDR3 is given with its conserved first and last residue. Each record gives: clone size, V gene, D gene, J gene, CDR3 length, CDR3 DNA, CDR3 protein. D genes are given only for firm matches. Some rows mark clone size as missing; the rest say once, few, many or name a class of expanded clone.

>.|TRBV11-2|.|TRBJ2-2|14
TGTGCCAGCAGCTTAGCTGGGCTCAGTGGGGAGCTGTTTTTT
CASSLAGLSGELFF
>.|TRBV5-5|.|TRBJ2-7|14
TGTGCCAGCAGCTTGGACAGCCTATCGGGGTCGCAGTACTTC
CASSLDSLSGSQYF
>.|TRBV30|.|TRBJ2-2|16
TGTGCCTCACCCCGACACCCAGTTCTGAGCACCGGGGAGCTGTTTTTT
CASPRHPVLSTGELFF
>.|TRBV4-3|.|TRBJ2-7|14
TGCGCCAGCAGCCAAACACAGGGGACTAGCGAGCAGTACTTC
CASSQTQGTSEQYF
>.|TRBV27|.|TRBJ2-1|14
TGTGCCAGCAGTTTAGCGGGGCCCTACAATGAGCAGTTCTTC
CASSLAGPYNEQFF
>.|TRBV9|TRBD2|TRBJ2-3|17
TGTGCCAGCAGCGTTACGGGATGGGGGGGGAGCACAGATACGCAGTATTTT
CASSVTGWGGSTDTQYF
>.|TRBV28|TRBD2|TRBJ2-2|18
TGTGCCAGCAGTTTCGTCCTAGCGGGAGGGCCTACCACCGGGGAGCTGTTTTTT
CASSFVLAGGPTTGELFF
>.|TRBV23-1|TRBD2|TRBJ2-1|17
TGCGCCAGCAGTCAAGAAAAGACTAGCGGGAGTTACAATGAGCAGTTCTTC
CASSQEKTSGSYNEQFF
>.|TRBV6-2/TRBV6-3|TRBD1|TRBJ1-1|15
TGTGCCAGCAGTTACAGCGGGACAGGGCACACTGAAGCTTTCTTT
CASSYSGTGHTEAFF
>.|TRBV7-2|TRBD2|TRBJ2-1|16
TGTGCCAGCAGCCTCCGCCCTAGCGGGGGCTACAATGAGCAGTTCTTC
CASSLRPSGGYNEQFF
>.|TRBV6-2/TRBV6-3|TRBD2|TRBJ2-3|14
TGTGCCAGCAGCCGACTAGCTAGCACAGATACGCAGTATTTT
CASSRLASTDTQYF
>once|TRBV2|TRBD2|TRBJ2-2|19
TGTGCCAGCAGCCCCGCCTCTAGCGGGAGGGCCAGGGTCGCCGGGGAGCTGTTTTTT
CASSPASSGRARVAGELFF
>.|TRBV28|.|TRBJ2-3|14
TGTGCCAGCAGAAATAGGGGTCGCACAGATACGCAGTATTTT
CASRNRGRTDTQYF
>.|TRBV10-2|.|TRBJ2-5|12
TGCGCCAGCAGTCGCGGCCGAGAGACCCAGTACTTC
CASSRGRETQYF
>.|TRBV4-2|.|TRBJ2-7|15
TGTGCCAGCAGCCAACTACCCCTAGCTGGCTACGAGCAGTACTTC
CASSQLPLAGYEQYF
>.|TRBV19|.|TRBJ1-1|15
TGTGCCAGCTCCCGACCAACATACAGCAGCACTGAAGCTTTCTTT
CASSRPTYSSTEAFF
>.|TRBV2|TRBD1|TRBJ2-4|17
TGTGCCCAGCAGGGGGAAGGCGCAGGGGGCGTAGAGATCATTCAGTACTTC
CAQQGEGAGGVEIIQYF
>.|TRBV28|TRBD2|TRBJ2-2|18
TGTGCCAGCACCGTACGACCTGGACTAGCGGGGAACACCGGGGAGCTGTTTTTT
CASTVRPGLAGNTGELFF
>.|TRBV27|TRBD1|TRBJ2-7|15
TGTGCCAGCAGTCCTTGGACAGGGCTCTCCTACGAGCAGTACTTC
CASSPWTGLSYEQYF
>.|TRBV2|.|TRBJ1-5|14
TGTGCCAGCAGTGGGGACACCAGCAATCAGCCCCAGCATTTT
CASSGDTSNQPQHF
>once|TRBV28|.|TRBJ2-3|16
TGTGCCAGCAGTACCGCAGGGGGAGGTGATGCAGATACGCAGTATTTT
CASSTAGGGDADTQYF
>.|TRBV3-1/TRBV3-2|.|TRBJ2-7|15
TGTGCCAGCAGTACGACCTTGGACGGAGGGGCCGAGCAGTACTTC
CASSTTLDGGAEQYF
>.|TRBV6-6|.|TRBJ1-2|13
TGTGCCAGCAGCTACCCCGGGACAAATGGCTACACCTTC
CASSYPGTNGYTF
>.|TRBV4-3|TRBD2|TRBJ2-1|14
TGCGCCAGCAGCCCAACGGCGGGAGGTAATGAGCAGTTCTTC
CASSPTAGGNEQFF
>.|TRBV9|TRBD2|TRBJ2-1|14
TGTGCCAGCAGCGTAGTTAGCGGGAGCGGTGAGCAGTTCTTC
CASSVVSGSGEQFF
>.|TRBV28|.|TRBJ2-1|16
TGTGCCAGCAGTTTACTGGGGCAGAGCTCCTACAATGAGCAGTTCTTC
CASSLLGQSSYNEQFF
>.|TRBV19|.|TRBJ2-7|15
TGTGCCAGTAGTATAGCCCTCGACGGGACCTACGAGCAGTACTTC
CASSIALDGTYEQYF
>.|TRBV15|TRBD2|TRBJ2-2|16
TGTGCCACCAGCAGATTCATAGCGGGATACACCGGGGAGCTGTTTTTT
CATSRFIAGYTGELFF
>.|TRBV18|.|TRBJ2-1|12
TGTGCCAGCTCCCTAGACTACAATGAGCAGTTCTTC
CASSLDYNEQFF
>.|TRBV3-1/TRBV3-2|TRBD1|TRBJ2-7|17
TGTGCCAGCAGCCCCAGAGAGACGCGGGACAGGGTCTACGAGCAGTACTTC
CASSPRETRDRVYEQYF
>.|TRBV6-2/TRBV6-3|.|TRBJ1-5|16
TGTGCCAGCAGTTACAGTTTTAGGGGGAGCAATCAGCCCCAGCATTTT
CASSYSFRGSNQPQHF
>few|TRBV27|TRBD1|TRBJ1-2|15
TGTGCCAGCAGTTCACCGGGACAGGGGGACTATGGCTACACCTTC
CASSSPGQGDYGYTF
>once|TRBV7-7|TRBD1|TRBJ2-3|15
TGTGCCAGCAGCTTTTCGGGACAGGTCACAGATACGCAGTATTTT
CASSFSGQVTDTQYF
>.|TRBV14|.|TRBJ2-3|14
TGTGCCAGCAGCCAGCTCAGACACACAGATACGCAGTATTTT
CASSQLRHTDTQYF
>.|TRBV28|TRBD2|TRBJ2-2|12
TGTGCCATCCCTAGCGGCTCCGGGGAGCTGTTTTTT
CAIPSGSGELFF
>.|TRBV27|TRBD1|TRBJ1-5|14
TGTGCCAGCAGGGACCTCGACAGGGCTCAGCCCCAGCATTTT
CASRDLDRAQPQHF
>.|TRBV5-6|TRBD1|TRBJ2-5|16
TGTGCCAGCAGCTTGATCCTCGACAGGGGGCAAGAGACCCAGTACTTC
CASSLILDRGQETQYF
>.|TRBV27|.|TRBJ2-1|13
TGTGCCAGCAGAACCGGGAGTAACAATGAGCAGTTCTTC
CASRTGSNNEQFF
>.|TRBV10-3|TRBD1|TRBJ2-1|15
TGTGCCATCAGCCTCGGGACAGGGGGCTACAATGAGCAGTTCTTC
CAISLGTGGYNEQFF
>.|TRBV3-1/TRBV3-2|TRBD2|TRBJ2-5|17
TGTGCCAGCAGCCAAGAAGCACCGGGACTAGACCAAGAGACCCAGTACTTC
CASSQEAPGLDQETQYF
>.|TRBV3-1/TRBV3-2|.|TRBJ2-5|14
TGTGCCAGCAGCCAAGAAGGGGGGGCACGGACCCAGTACTTC
CASSQEGGARTQYF
>.|TRBV24-1|TRBD2|TRBJ2-1|17
TGTGCCACCAGTGATTCGAAGAGAAGAGCGGGAGGCTATGAGCAGTTCTTC
CATSDSKRRAGGYEQFF
>.|TRBV19|.|TRBJ2-2|15
TGTGCCAGTAAAGTTATACAGGGCGGATCCGGGGAGCTGTTTTTT
CASKVIQGGSGELFF
>.|TRBV15|.|TRBJ1-5|13
TGTGCCACCCAAATGCTGGGGCATCAGCCCCAGCATTTT
CATQMLGHQPQHF
>once|TRBV3-1/TRBV3-2|.|TRBJ2-3|13
TGTGCCAGCAGCCACTACAGCACAGATACGCAGTATTTT
CASSHYSTDTQYF
>.|TRBV7-2|.|TRBJ1-5|13
TGTGCCAGCAGCTTGAATTCAGGGGTTCCCCAGCATTTT
CASSLNSGVPQHF
>.|TRBV24-1|TRBD2|TRBJ2-5|15
TGTGCCACCAGTCCAAGGACTAGCGAACAAGAGACCCAGTACTTC
CATSPRTSEQETQYF
>.|TRBV7-8|.|TRBJ2-7|18
TGTGCCAGCAGCTTATTATTCCCCCCCGAGCAGCGCCCCTACGAGCAGTACTTC
CASSLLFPPEQRPYEQYF
>.|TRBV29-1|.|TRBJ2-7|15
TGCAGCGGATATAACAGGGTTAGAACCTTCGGGGAGCAGTACTTC
CSGYNRVRTFGEQYF
>.|TRBV19|.|TRBJ1-1|14
TGTGCCAGTAGTATAGATCCCCCGGACACTGAAGCTTTCTTT
CASSIDPPDTEAFF
>.|TRBV21-1|.|TRBJ2-5|15
TGTGCCAGCAGCGCGCGGGACAGCCTCCAAGAGACCCAGTACTTC
CASSARDSLQETQYF
>.|TRBV6-2/TRBV6-3|TRBD1|TRBJ2-7|15
TGTGCCAGCAGTTACCTAGGACAGGTTACCAACGAGCAGTACTTC
CASSYLGQVTNEQYF
>few|TRBV3-1/TRBV3-2|.|TRBJ2-5|18
TGTGCCAGCAGCCAAGAGCGACTACCTTCCCCCATCCAAGAGACCCAGTACTTC
CASSQERLPSPIQETQYF
>.|TRBV10-1|TRBD2|TRBJ2-1|18
TGCGCCAGCAGCTCCCGGACTAGCGGGATGAGCTCCTACAATGAGCAGTTCTTC
CASSSRTSGMSSYNEQFF
>.|TRBV3-1/TRBV3-2|TRBD1|TRBJ1-4|21
TGTGCCAGCAGCCAAGCCCTCCCTTCCGGAACAGGGGGGAAGGGATATGAAAAACTGTTTTTT
CASSQALPSGTGGKGYEKLFF
>.|TRBV6-1|TRBD1|TRBJ1-5|16
TGTGCCAGCAGTGAATTCCCGGGACAGGGGTTCCAGCCCCAGCATTTT
CASSEFPGQGFQPQHF
>.|TRBV28|.|TRBJ1-5|15
TGTGCCAGCAGACTGCACCGGGGGGGGGATCAGCCCCAGCATTTT
CASRLHRGGDQPQHF